This T cell receptor (beta chain) was identified in a study of shared clonotypes between healthy human individuals. The data were produced by immunoSEQ multiplex PCR, yet TCRdb's version contains in-frame clones alone and is incomplete. Among 2,500,000 or so clones, around 93% were seen once, and the ten largest hold 0.37%. The CDR3 totals 14 residues. V shed 2 bases and J 1 base; nucleotides not matched to a gene: 0. CDR1 SGHTA and CDR2 FQGNSA come from the germline V gene. Remarks on this clone: The sample carries other DNA sequences with the same CDR3.

The sample comprised naive CD4+ T cells from PBMCs. Subset meaning: CD45RA+ positively selected. The TCR comes from a man aged 18 to 29 in good health. Some clones in this sample may be carry-over from other donors' samples. The chain recombines TRBV7-2 with TRBJ2-3; 7 nucleotides align to TRBD1. Written as DNA, the CDR3 is TGTGCCAGCAGCTTAACAGGGGGCACAGATACGCAGTATTTT. Translation gives CASSLTGGTDTQYF.